One and the same sample provided the 9 T cell receptor beta chains below, sequenced in a study of blood T cells in healthy people across ages. The authors ran a second PCR of roughly 6 to 12 cycles using a sample-barcoded 5' primer and a J-beta primer mix. MiXCR was run by TCRdb on the 5' RACE reads, yielding one entry per CDR3 protein. The data show approximately 940,000 distinct CDR3 sequences, around 49% seen once. The sequenced sample was blood. The receptors were sampled from a man younger than 40 in good health.

V is TRBV7-9 and J is TRBJ2-5, with unresolved D. The tail of the sequence fits TRBJ2-7 better, so the J call may be wrong. This CDR3 spans 13 amino acids. Germline V CDR1 and CDR2: SEHNR, FQNEAQ (reference sequence). The CDR3 region has the DNA TGTGCCAGCAGCGTAGACGGAGTCTACGAGCAGTACTTC. Its translation: CASSVDGVYEQYF.

This clonotype was recorded a few times. V and J are TRBV6-6 and TRBJ2-7; TRBD1 matches 7 bases. Trimming cost V 6 bases and J 7 bases; bases outside gene matches: 6. The CDR3 is 12 amino acids. Germline V CDR1 and CDR2: MNHNY, SVGAGI (reference sequence). CDR3 sequence (DNA): TGTGCCAGCAGCGACTCCAGGGGGGAGCAGTACTTC. Translated: CASSDSRGEQYF.

The gene calls are TRBV9 and TRBJ2-3; D is ambiguous. The CDR3 extends over 12 amino acids. Germline loops: CDR1 SGDLS, CDR2 YYNGEE. The V end was cut by 0 bases, the J end by 5 bases, with 4 bases between. CDR3 sequence reads: CASSVGQDTQYF. CDR3 DNA: TGTGCCAGCAGCGTAGGGCAAGATACGCAGTATTTT.

V usage is TRBV6-6 and J usage is TRBJ1-4; D gene ambiguous. The germline CDR1 and CDR2 sequences are MNHNY and SVGAGI (reference sequence). The length of the CDR3 is 15 residues. V was shortened by 5 bases and J by 3 bases, with 13 bases between the two germline ends. This chain's CDR3 is CASSPEVVANEKLFF. In DNA, the CDR3 is TGTGCCAGCAGTCCCGAGGTCGTAGCTAATGAAAAACTGTTTTTT.

The rearrangement joins TRBV7-9 to TRBJ2-7, with a possible D match to TRBD1 (6 bases). CDR1 is SEHNR and CDR2 is FQNEAQ in the germline V gene (reference sequence). The germline V and J ends were trimmed by 5 bases and 7 bases, with 18 bases remaining between them. This CDR3 is built from 14 residues. The CDR3 sequence: CASSPGWGLWEQYF. DNA for the CDR3: TGTGCCAGCAGCCCCGGATGGGGGCTGTGGGAGCAGTACTTC.

The J gene is TRBJ2-3, the V gene TRBV5-1, with 7 bases fitting TRBD2. Per germline, CDR1 SGHRS and CDR2 YFSETQ. The CDR3 has 15 residues. Unmatched junction bases numbered 5, after V lost 2 bases and J lost 2 bases. This CDR3 is CASSFSGEVTDTQYF. The CDR3 DNA sequence: TGCGCCAGCAGCTTCAGCGGGGAAGTCACAGATACGCAGTATTTT.

This clonotype turned up a few times. The V call is TRBV29-1, the J call TRBJ2-3, with 9 bases matching TRBD1. Germline V gives CDR1 SQVTM, CDR2 ANQGSEA. V was clipped by 4 bases and J by 6 bases; unmatched bases: 5. This CDR3 region has 13 residues. The DNA of the CDR3 is TGCAGCGTTGTAAGGACAGGGGCCGATACGCAGTATTTT. Translating it yields CSVVRTGADTQYF.

J is TRBJ2-1 and V is TRBV14; D not certain. In germline, CDR1 is SGHDN, CDR2 FVKESK. CDR3 length: 16 residues. V lost 2 bases and J 0 bases, leaving 11 bases between the germline ends. DNA for the CDR3: TGTGCCAGCAGCCAAAGCGTGTTCAGCTCCTACAATGAGCAGTTCTTC. Its translation is CASSQSVFSSYNEQFF. The whole variable domain, filled in from reference TRBV14 and TRBJ2-1, reads EAGVTQFPSHSVIEKGQTVTLRCDPISGHDNLYWYRRVMGKEIKFLLHFVKESKQDESGMPNNRFLAERTGGTYSTLKVQPAELEDSGVYFCASSQSVFSSYNEQFFGPGTRLTVL.

The chain couples TRBV11-3 to TRBJ2-7; 7 bases align to TRBD2. The J call may be incorrect, as the DNA end agrees better with TRBJ2-4. There are 17 residues in the CDR3. Germline V gives CDR1 SGHNT, CDR2 YENEEA. The CDR3 sequence is CASSSREGFLAKNIQYF. CDR3 sequence (DNA): TGTGCCAGCAGCTCGAGGGAGGGCTTCTTAGCCAAAAACATTCAGTACTTC.